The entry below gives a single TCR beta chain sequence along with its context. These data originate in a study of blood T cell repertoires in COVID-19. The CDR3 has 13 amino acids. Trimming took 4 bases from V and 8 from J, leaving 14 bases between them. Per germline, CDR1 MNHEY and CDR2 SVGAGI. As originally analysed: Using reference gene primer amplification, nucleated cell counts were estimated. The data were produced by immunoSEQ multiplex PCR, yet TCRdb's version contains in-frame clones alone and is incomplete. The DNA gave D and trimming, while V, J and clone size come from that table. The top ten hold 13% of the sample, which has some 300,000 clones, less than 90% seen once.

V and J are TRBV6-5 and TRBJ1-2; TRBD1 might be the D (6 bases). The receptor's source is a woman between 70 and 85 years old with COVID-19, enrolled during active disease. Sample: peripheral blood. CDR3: CASSSLGATGYTF. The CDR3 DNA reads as TGTGCCAGCAGTTCCCTGGGGGCTACGGGCTACACCTTC.